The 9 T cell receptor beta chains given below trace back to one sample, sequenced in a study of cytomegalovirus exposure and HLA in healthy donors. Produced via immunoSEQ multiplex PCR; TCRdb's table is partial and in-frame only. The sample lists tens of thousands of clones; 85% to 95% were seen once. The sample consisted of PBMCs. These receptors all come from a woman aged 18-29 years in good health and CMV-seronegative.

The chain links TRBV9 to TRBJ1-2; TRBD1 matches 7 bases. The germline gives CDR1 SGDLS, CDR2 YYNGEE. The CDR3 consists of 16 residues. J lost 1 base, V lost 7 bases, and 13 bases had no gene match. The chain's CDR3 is CASGINRGEVNYGYTF. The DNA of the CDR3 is TGTGCCAGCGGTATTAACAGGGGCGAAGTTAACTATGGCTACACCTTC.

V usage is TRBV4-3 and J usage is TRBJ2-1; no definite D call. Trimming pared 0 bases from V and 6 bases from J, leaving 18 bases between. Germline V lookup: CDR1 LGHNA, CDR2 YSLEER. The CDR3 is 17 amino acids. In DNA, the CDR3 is TGCGCCAGCAGCCAAGATGCAGCGCCCCGACTGGGCAATGAGCAGTTCTTC. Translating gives CASSQDAAPRLGNEQFF.

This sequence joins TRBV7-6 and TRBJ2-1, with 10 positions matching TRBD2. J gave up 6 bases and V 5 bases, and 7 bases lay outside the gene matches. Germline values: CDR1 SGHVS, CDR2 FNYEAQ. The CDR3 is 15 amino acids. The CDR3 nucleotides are TGTGCCAGCAGCCCCGGGGCTAGCGGGAGCAATGAGCAGTTCTTC. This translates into CASSPGASGSNEQFF.

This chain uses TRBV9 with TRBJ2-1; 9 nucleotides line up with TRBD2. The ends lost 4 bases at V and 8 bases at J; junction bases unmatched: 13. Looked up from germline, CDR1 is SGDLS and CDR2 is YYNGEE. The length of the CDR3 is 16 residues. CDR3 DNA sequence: TGTGCCAGCAGCAATCCACTAGCGGGTGGTCCCGATGAGCAGTTCTTC. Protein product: CASSNPLAGGPDEQFF.

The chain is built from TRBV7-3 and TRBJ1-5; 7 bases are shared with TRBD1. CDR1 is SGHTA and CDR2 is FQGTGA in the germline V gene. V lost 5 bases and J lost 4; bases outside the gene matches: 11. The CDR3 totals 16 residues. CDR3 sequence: CASSLGTVDTNQPQHF. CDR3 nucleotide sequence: TGTGCCAGCAGCCTTGGGACAGTCGATACTAATCAGCCCCAGCATTTT. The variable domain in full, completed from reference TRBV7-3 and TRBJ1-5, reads GAGVSQTPSNKVTEKGKYVELRCDPISGHTALYWYRQSLGQGPEFLIYFQGTGAADDSGLPNDRFFAVRPEGSVSTLKIQRTERGDSAVYLCASSLGTVDTNQPQHFGDGTRLSIL.

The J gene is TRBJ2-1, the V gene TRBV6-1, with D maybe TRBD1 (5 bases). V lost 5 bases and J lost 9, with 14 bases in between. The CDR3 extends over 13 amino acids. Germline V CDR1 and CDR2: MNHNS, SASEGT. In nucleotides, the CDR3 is TGTGCCAGCAGTTGGTCCACAAGGGGTGAGCAGTTCTTC. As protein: CASSWSTRGEQFF.

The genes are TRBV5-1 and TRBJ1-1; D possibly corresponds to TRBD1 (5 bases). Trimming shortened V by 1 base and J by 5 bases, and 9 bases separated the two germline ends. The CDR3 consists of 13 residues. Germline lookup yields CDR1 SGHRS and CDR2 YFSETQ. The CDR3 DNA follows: TGCGCCAGCAGCTTGTCAGGGCCAACTGAAGCTTTCTTT. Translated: CASSLSGPTEAFF.

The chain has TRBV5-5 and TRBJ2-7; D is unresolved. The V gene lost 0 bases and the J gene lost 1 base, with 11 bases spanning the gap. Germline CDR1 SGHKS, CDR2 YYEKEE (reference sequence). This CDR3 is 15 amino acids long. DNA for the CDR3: TGTGCCAGCAGCTTGGTCTCAACAAGTTCCTACGAGCAGTACTTC. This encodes CASSLVSTSSYEQYF.

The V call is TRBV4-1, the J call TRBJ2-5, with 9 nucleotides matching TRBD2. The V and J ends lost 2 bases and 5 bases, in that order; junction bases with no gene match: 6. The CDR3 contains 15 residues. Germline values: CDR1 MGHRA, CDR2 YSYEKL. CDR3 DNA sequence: TGCGCCAGCAGCCAAAGGGCTAGCGGGGTGGAGACCCAGTACTTC. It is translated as CASSQRASGVETQYF.